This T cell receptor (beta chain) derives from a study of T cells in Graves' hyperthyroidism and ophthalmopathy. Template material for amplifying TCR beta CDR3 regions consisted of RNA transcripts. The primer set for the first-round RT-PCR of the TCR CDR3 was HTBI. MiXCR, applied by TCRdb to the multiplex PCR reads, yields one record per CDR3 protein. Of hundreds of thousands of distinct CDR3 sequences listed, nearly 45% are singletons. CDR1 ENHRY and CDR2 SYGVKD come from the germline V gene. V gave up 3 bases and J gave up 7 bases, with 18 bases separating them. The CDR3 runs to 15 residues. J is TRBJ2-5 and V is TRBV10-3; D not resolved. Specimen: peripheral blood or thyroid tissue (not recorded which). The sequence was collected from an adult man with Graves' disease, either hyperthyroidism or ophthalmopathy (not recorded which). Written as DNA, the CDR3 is TGTGCCATCAGTGACGAGACCGTTGTTGTAGCGACCCAGTACTTC. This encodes CAISDETVVVATQYF.